Below, 20 T cell receptor beta chains from the same sample are listed, as sequenced in a study of shared clonotypes between healthy human individuals. Data came from immunoSEQ multiplex PCR; TCRdb stores just in-frame clones and leaves some out. The sample has about 2 million clones; over 85% are singletons. Naive CD8 cells lacked CD45RO, underwent positive selection for CCR7 and left out terminally differentiated effector memory CD45RA+ cells. What was sequenced was naive CD8+ T cells sorted from blood. Receptors were obtained from a man younger than 35 in good health.

The chain combines TRBV13 with TRBJ1-4; D unclear. The germline V gene has CDR1 PRHDT and CDR2 FYEKMQ (reference sequence). V was trimmed by 0 bases and J by 0 bases, leaving 11 bases between them. The CDR3 length is 17 residues. CDR3 bases: TGTGCCAGCAGCTTAGGCCTGGGTGTTGCAACTAATGAAAAACTGTTTTTT. It codes for CASSLGLGVATNEKLFF.

The chain is built from TRBV2 and TRBJ1-2; D is ambiguous. The CDR3 covers 14 residues. V lost 3 bases, J lost 4 bases, and 12 bases lay in between. The germline V gene encodes CDR1 SNHLY and CDR2 FYNNEI. CDR3: CASSELAGSYGYTF. The CDR3 DNA reads TGTGCCAGCAGTGAGTTGGCAGGCTCCTATGGCTACACCTTC.

This chain connects TRBV5-1 to TRBJ2-7; 12 bases map to TRBD2. The CDR3 loop spans 15 amino acids. Germline values: CDR1 SGHRS, CDR2 YFSETQ. V lost 4 bases, J lost 4 bases, and 6 bases stayed unmatched. Here the CDR3 DNA reads TGCGCCAGCAGCCCATCTAGCGGGGGGGCTTACGAGCAGTACTTC. Translating gives CASSPSSGGAYEQYF.

The chain has TRBV6-5 and TRBJ2-7; D is unresolved. The CDR3 is made up of 13 amino acids. Germline values: CDR1 MNHEY, CDR2 SVGAGI. V shed 6 bases and J shed 2 bases, with 11 bases lying between them. The CDR3 region is CASSSRHTYEQYF. CDR3 DNA sequence: TGTGCCAGCAGCTCGCGGCACACCTACGAGCAGTACTTC.

This clone was counted once. V gene TRBV19 combines with J gene TRBJ2-7; either TRBD1 or TRBD2 may supply D (5 bases each). CDR3 size: 14 residues. The V end lost 5 bases, the J end lost 4 bases, and 15 bases lay between the germline ends. Per germline, CDR1 LNHDA and CDR2 SQIVND (reference sequence). The CDR3 bases are TGTGCCAGTAGTGCCGGGACCCCCAATTACGAGCAGTACTTC. This gives the protein CASSAGTPNYEQYF.

This clone was seen once. This rearrangement joins TRBV7-3 to TRBJ2-1; 9 positions match TRBD2. V lost 2 bases, J lost 13 bases, and 6 bases stayed unmatched. Germline CDR1 SGHTA, CDR2 FQGTGA. The CDR3 has 13 residues. The CDR3 DNA reads TGTGCCAGCAGCTTAGGGTTAGCGGGGGACCAGTTCTTC. Encoded protein: CASSLGLAGDQFF.

J is TRBJ1-4 and V is TRBV7-2; possible D gene TRBD1, 6 bases. CDR1 is SGHTA and CDR2 is FQGNSA in the germline V gene. The CDR3 covers 17 residues. Trimming stripped 6 bases from V and 0 bases from J, with 17 bases between. As DNA, the CDR3 is TGTGCCAGCAGTCCTTCAAGCTGGACAGCAACTAATGAAAAACTGTTTTTT. It is translated as CASSPSSWTATNEKLFF.

The V call is TRBV25-1, the J call TRBJ2-1, with TRBD1 identical over 7 bases. After removal of 4 bases from V and 2 bases from J, the junction contained 5 bases not matched to a gene. This CDR3 spans 15 amino acids. The germline V gene has CDR1 MGHDK and CDR2 SYGVNS. CDR3 bases: TGTGCCAGCAGTGTAACCGGGACAGCCTACAATGAGCAGTTCTTC. Its protein product is CASSVTGTAYNEQFF. Full variable domain (remainder filled in from reference TRBV25-1 and TRBJ2-1): EADIYQTPRYLVIGTGKKITLECSQTMGHDKMYWYQQDPGMELHLIHYSYGVNSTEKGDLSSESTVSRIRTEHFPLTLESARPSHTSQYLCASSVTGTAYNEQFFGPGTRLTVL.

This sequence joins TRBV10-1 and TRBJ2-1; 8 nucleotides line up with TRBD2. After removal of 0 bases from V and 3 bases from J, the junction contained 7 bases not matched to a gene. CDR3 length equals 17 residues. From germline, CDR1 is WNHNN and CDR2 SYGVQD (reference sequence). CDR3 residues: CASSESGVSGDYNEQFF. The CDR3 DNA reads as TGCGCCAGCAGTGAGTCTGGGGTTAGCGGGGACTACAATGAGCAGTTCTTC.

V usage is TRBV15 and J usage is TRBJ2-7, with 7 bases fitting TRBD1. Trimming at V came to 8 bases and at J to 3 bases, leaving 7 bases not matched to a gene. The germline gives CDR1 LNHNV, CDR2 YYDKDF (reference sequence). The CDR3 consists of 13 residues. The CDR3, as DNA: TGTGCCACCTATGCACCAGGGGGCTACGAGCAGTACTTC. Its protein product is CATYAPGGYEQYF.

V is TRBV25-1 and J is TRBJ2-5; D might be TRBD2 (5 bases). From germline, CDR1 is MGHDK and CDR2 SYGVNS. The CDR3 consists of 13 residues. V lost 8 bases and J 1 base, leaving 11 bases between the germline ends. The CDR3 nucleotides read TGTGCCAGCTCCTTTGGAGGCCAAGAGACCCAGTACTTC. Protein sequence: CASSFGGQETQYF.

This clone appeared once. The J gene is TRBJ2-1, the V gene TRBV4-2; perhaps TRBD1 as D (5 bases). Germline V gene data show CDR1 as LGHNA and CDR2 as YNFKEQ. The CDR3 loop spans 13 amino acids. The ends were cut back, 1 base at V and 6 bases at J, with 7 bases in the middle. CDR3 sequence reads: CASSQGRGNEQFF. CDR3 sequence (DNA): TGTGCCAGCAGCCAAGGAAGGGGCAATGAGCAGTTCTTC.

V usage is TRBV7-9 and J usage is TRBJ2-7; unclear D gene. Trimming removed 3 bases at V and 3 bases at J, with 9 bases between. The CDR3 spans 13 residues. Germline V gene data show CDR1 as SEHNR and CDR2 as FQNEAQ (reference sequence). The CDR3 DNA sequence: TGTGCCAGCAGCTTTTCAGCTATCTACGAGCAGTACTTC. Translating gives CASSFSAIYEQYF.

V usage is TRBV27 and J usage is TRBJ1-1, with no clear D. V lost 7 bases, J lost 2 bases, and 11 bases lay in between. CDR1 and CDR2 from the germline V gene are MNHEY and SMNVEV (reference sequence). The CDR3 loop spans 13 amino acids. CDR3 protein: CASTDDGNTEAFF. DNA of the CDR3: TGTGCCAGCACCGATGACGGAAACACTGAAGCTTTCTTT.

The rearrangement uses TRBV6-4 and TRBJ2-2, with TRBD1 matching 9 bases. CDR1 is MRHNA and CDR2 is SNTAGT in the germline V gene. The CDR3 consists of 17 residues. V was pared by 5 bases and J by 1 base, with 8 bases of the junction left unmatched. Here the CDR3 reads CASSPGTGIGNTGELFF. Here the CDR3 DNA reads TGTGCCAGCAGTCCCGGGACAGGGATTGGGAACACCGGGGAGCTGTTTTTT.

This clone was detected once. This chain joins TRBV4-1 and TRBJ2-5, with D possibly matching TRBD2 (6 bases). CDR1 and CDR2 (germline): MGHRA, YSYEKL. V lost 8 bases to trimming and J lost 2 bases, with 18 bases between them. This CDR3 is built from 15 residues. CDR3 protein: CASGSGTGLQETQYF. As DNA, the CDR3 is TGCGCCAGCGGCTCCGGGACTGGGCTACAAGAGACCCAGTACTTC.

J is TRBJ2-7 and V is TRBV4-1; D remains ambiguous. V was clipped by 0 bases and J by 4 bases, with 13 bases between them. Germline CDR1 MGHRA, CDR2 YSYEKL. This CDR3 has 15 residues. CDR3 nucleotides: TGCGCCAGCAGCCAAGATCCGGGCTCCGAGTACGAGCAGTACTTC. Its protein is CASSQDPGSEYEQYF.

The chain carries TRBV4-3 and TRBJ2-4; D call uncertain. Germline V gene sequence: CDR1 LGHNA, CDR2 YSLEER. Trimming left V 2 bases short and J 0 bases short, with 17 bases between. The length of the CDR3 is 18 residues. CDR3 sequence reads: CASSQRASGPLAKNIQYF. For the CDR3, the DNA is TGCGCCAGCAGCCAACGAGCGAGTGGTCCGCTAGCCAAAAACATTCAGTACTTC.

This clone was detected only once. Written as DNA, the CDR3 is TGTGCCAGCAGCTTAGTAGCGGGAGGATACGAGCAGTACTTC. The encoded protein is CASSLVAGGYEQYF. The V and J genes are TRBV11-2 and TRBJ2-7; the match to TRBD2 covers 10 bases. This CDR3 is built from 14 residues. The V segment lost 1 base and the J segment 4 bases; nucleotides outside the gene matches: 1. CDR1 and CDR2 from the germline V gene are SGHAT and FQNNGV.

The genes are TRBV4-1 and TRBJ1-2; the D gene is possibly TRBD1 (6 bases). V dropped 4 bases and J dropped 1 base, with 19 bases sitting between them. Germline-derived CDR1 and CDR2 are MGHRA and YSYEKL. This CDR3 is 17 amino acids long. CDR3 in amino acids: CASSPMQDSALNYGYTF. The DNA for the CDR3 is TGCGCCAGCAGCCCAATGCAGGACAGCGCCCTTAACTATGGCTACACCTTC.